These 7 T cell receptor beta chains came from one sample sequenced in a study of T cells in localized non-small cell lung cancer. This table comes from immunoSEQ multiplex PCR, and its TCRdb copy is limited to in-frame clones, with some not included. The repertoire has about 24,000 clones, about nine tenths of them found once; the top ten carry about a fifth. The input for sequencing was peripheral blood, taken before any cancer treatment. The source is a man aged 40 to 70 with stage I squamous cell lung carcinoma.

The rearrangement uses TRBV28 and TRBJ2-7; D gene unclear. V gave up 6 bases and J gave up 0 bases, with 6 bases separating them. Per the germline V gene, CDR1 is MDHEN and CDR2 is SYDVKM. The CDR3 consists of 12 residues. In DNA, the CDR3 is TGTGCCAGCAGCTGGAGCTCCTACGAGCAGTACTTC. Translating gives CASSWSSYEQYF.

The chain carries TRBV7-9 and TRBJ2-5; D is ambiguous. The CDR3 extends over 13 amino acids. Germline V gene data show CDR1 as SEHNR and CDR2 as FQNEAQ (reference sequence). V lost 8 bases, J lost 1 base, and 11 bases lay in between. In nucleotides, the CDR3 is TGTGCCAGCCTCCCTGGCCCCCAAGAGACCCAGTACTTC. Translating it yields CASLPGPQETQYF.

V is TRBV29-1 and J is TRBJ1-1; no clear D. V lost 7 bases to trimming and J lost 0 bases, with 12 bases between them. This CDR3 contains 13 residues. Germline CDR1 is SQVTM and CDR2 is ANQGSEA. This CDR3 reads CSGIGVVNTEAFF. DNA for the CDR3: TGCAGCGGGATTGGGGTAGTGAACACTGAAGCTTTCTTT. Supplemented by reference TRBV29-1 and TRBJ1-1, the full variable domain reads SAVISQKPSRDICQRGTSLTIQCQVDSQVTMMFWYRQQPGQSLTLIATANQGSEATYESGFVIDKFPISRPNLTFSTLTVSNMSPEDSSIYLCSGIGVVNTEAFFGQGTRLTVV.

V usage is TRBV19 and J usage is TRBJ2-7, with 7 bases aligning to TRBD2. Germline V gene sequence: CDR1 LNHDA, CDR2 SQIVND (reference sequence). V shed 3 bases and J 5 bases; nucleotides not matched to a gene: 4. CDR3 size: 13 residues. The CDR3: CASSMGGMNEQYF. The DNA for the CDR3 is TGTGCCAGTAGTATGGGGGGGATGAACGAGCAGTACTTC.

This clone was detected only a few times. The chain has TRBV10-3 and TRBJ1-3; D might be TRBD1 (5 bases). With 3 bases removed from V and 0 bases from J, the gap between germline ends came to 12 bases. The CDR3 has 16 amino acids. Per germline, CDR1 ENHRY and CDR2 SYGVKD. The CDR3 protein is CAISEGTLHSGNTIYF. The CDR3 DNA reads TGTGCCATCAGTGAAGGGACGCTACACTCTGGAAACACCATATATTTT.

The V call is TRBV10-3, the J call TRBJ2-3; D not certain. V dropped 3 bases and J dropped 1 base, with 8 bases sitting between them. The germline V gene has CDR1 ENHRY and CDR2 SYGVKD. This CDR3 comprises 14 residues. This CDR3 is CAISDSSGTDTQYF. As DNA, the CDR3 is TGTGCCATCAGTGACAGCTCTGGCACAGATACGCAGTATTTT.

The rearrangement joins TRBV7-2 to TRBJ2-3; no reliable D call. This CDR3 region has 13 residues. Germline-derived CDR1 and CDR2 are SGHTA and FQGNSA. V dropped 5 bases and J dropped 1 base, with 7 bases sitting between them. Here the CDR3 reads CASSPIRTDTQYF. In DNA form, the CDR3 reads TGTGCCAGCAGCCCCATACGCACAGATACGCAGTATTTT.